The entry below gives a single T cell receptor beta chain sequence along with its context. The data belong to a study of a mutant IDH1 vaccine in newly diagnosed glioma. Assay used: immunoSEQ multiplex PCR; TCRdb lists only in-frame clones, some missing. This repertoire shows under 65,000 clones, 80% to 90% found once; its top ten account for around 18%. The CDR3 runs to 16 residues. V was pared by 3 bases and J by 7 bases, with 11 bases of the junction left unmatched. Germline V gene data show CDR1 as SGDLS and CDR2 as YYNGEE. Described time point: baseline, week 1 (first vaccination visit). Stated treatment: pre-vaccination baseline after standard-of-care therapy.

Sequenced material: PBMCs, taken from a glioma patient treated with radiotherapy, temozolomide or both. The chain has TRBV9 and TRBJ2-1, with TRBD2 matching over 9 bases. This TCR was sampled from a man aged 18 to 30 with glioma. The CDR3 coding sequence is TGTGCCAGCAGCGGACCTTCTAGCGGGATTCGGAATGAGCAGTTCTTC. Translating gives CASSGPSSGIRNEQFF. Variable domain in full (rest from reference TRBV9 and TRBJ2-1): DSGVTQTPKHLITATGQRVTLRCSPRSGDLSVYWYQQSLDQGLQFLIQYYNGEERAKGNILERFSAQQFPDLHSELNLSSLELGDSALYFCASSGPSSGIRNEQFFGPGTRLTVL.